The entry below gives a single T cell receptor (beta chain) sequence along with its context. Its matching antigen is unknown. This entry is derived from a study of OX40 agonist ivuxolimab in advanced cancers. Overall study context: Every patient in dose escalation had hepatocellular carcinoma, melanoma, renal cell or head and neck cancer.

Germline lookup yields CDR1 LNHDA and CDR2 SQIVND (reference sequence). This CDR3 contains 13 residues. Trimming removed 4 bases at V and 6 bases at J, with 13 bases between. Study results and limitations: CD8+ T cells were the subset that, on average, had more expanded clones than CD4+.

Sequencing used immunoSEQ multiplex PCR; TCRdb keeps in-frame clones, though not all of them. The table includes 67,000 or so clones, 86% detected once. This chain uses TRBV19 with TRBJ2-7; D call uncertain. This specimen was CD4+ or CD8+ T cells sorted from blood, taken in a trial of the OX40 agonist ivuxolimab. This TCR derives from an adult with an advanced solid tumor such as melanoma, head and neck, liver or kidney cancer. CDR3 in DNA: TGTGCCAGTAGTACCCGGACGCTTAGCGAGCAGTACTTC. This encodes CASSTRTLSEQYF.